What follows are 26 T cell receptor beta chains derived from one specimen sequenced in a study of T-cell reconstitution after alpha-beta-depleted transplantation in children. TCRbeta library construction was performed incorporating unique molecular identifiers. TCRdb reanalysed the PCR reads using MiXCR and keeps one entry per CDR3 protein. The sample has over 550,000 distinct CDR3 sequences, more than 9% seen once. The specimen was PBMCs from the stem cell graft donor, collected from the stem cell graft. The receptors originated from a human donor who donated a stem cell graft to a child with acute myeloid leukemia.

This clonotype has ten or more counts. The V and J genes are TRBV12-3 or TRBV12-4 and TRBJ2-1; D uncertain. This CDR3 spans 16 amino acids. Trimming cost V 6 bases and J 6 bases, with 21 bases left between them. CDR3 DNA sequence: TGTGCCAGCAGGCGAGAGTCTAGTAAGTCTAGCAATGAGCAGTTCTTC. This sequence encodes CASRRESSKSSNEQFF.

The chain links TRBV18 to TRBJ2-3; TRBD1 is a possible D gene (6 bases). Deletions cut 3 bases from V and 4 bases from J, with 17 bases between. Germline values: CDR1 KGHSH, CDR2 LQKENI. The length of the CDR3 is 16 residues. The DNA for the CDR3 is TGTGCCAGCTCACCCCTCGGGGACACTGTCCCAGATACGCAGTATTTT. It encodes CASSPLGDTVPDTQYF.

This clonotype was seen at least ten times. This rearrangement joins TRBV15 to TRBJ1-1; D might be TRBD1 (6 bases). The CDR3 extends over 15 amino acids. Germline V gives CDR1 LNHNV, CDR2 YYDKDF (reference sequence). V lost 0 bases to trimming and J lost 4 bases, with 12 bases between them. CDR3 DNA: TGTGCCACCAGCAGAGATCGGGCAGGGGCCACTGAAGCTTTCTTT. Translation: CATSRDRAGATEAFF.

This clonotype appeared many times. The chain links TRBV5-1 to TRBJ2-3; TRBD2 agrees at 9 bases. Germline CDR1 is SGHRS and CDR2 is YFSETQ. The CDR3 sequence is 16 residues long. Trimming at V came to 0 bases and at J to 5 bases, leaving 7 bases not matched to a gene. CDR3 protein: CASSLAPSGDIDTQYF. The CDR3 coding sequence is TGCGCCAGCAGCTTGGCCCCTAGCGGGGACATAGATACGCAGTATTTT.

This chain uses TRBV12-3 or TRBV12-4 with TRBJ2-7, with 8 bases aligning to TRBD2. V was clipped by 5 bases and J by 0 bases; unmatched bases: 6. This CDR3 has 15 amino acids. The CDR3 nucleotides read TGTGCCAGCAGTCCCCCGGGGGGGGTCTCCTACGAGCAGTACTTC. It yields the protein CASSPPGGVSYEQYF.

This clonotype occurred many times. The rearrangement joins TRBV20-1 to TRBJ2-1; D is perhaps TRBD2 (6 bases). Trimming stripped 5 bases from V and 7 bases from J, with 24 bases between. The CDR3 is 16 residues long. Germline assignment: CDR1 DFQATT and CDR2 SNEGSKA (reference sequence). CDR3 protein: CSARAGYPKGTNEQFF. CDR3 nucleotide sequence: TGCAGTGCTCGGGCGGGGTACCCTAAGGGAACGAATGAGCAGTTCTTC.

This clonotype was counted a few times. This chain connects TRBV28 to TRBJ1-2; D not certain. The CDR3 has 14 residues. V was clipped by 3 bases and J by 8 bases, with 16 bases between them. Germline V CDR1 and CDR2: MDHEN, SYDVKM. Written as DNA, the CDR3 is TGTGCCAGCAGTTTCAGGCAGCCAGTACGAGGCTACACCTTC. This translates into CASSFRQPVRGYTF.

Only a few counts were recorded for this clonotype. The chain is built from TRBV9 and TRBJ2-1; 9 bases are shared with TRBD2. V was pared by 4 bases and J by 4 bases, with 6 bases of the junction left unmatched. The CDR3 is made up of 15 amino acids. CDR1 and CDR2 from the germline V gene are SGDLS and YYNGEE. CDR3 amino acids: CASSTQTSGYNEQFF. DNA of the CDR3: TGTGCCAGCAGCACCCAGACTAGCGGTTACAATGAGCAGTTCTTC.

This clonotype occurred a few times. The CDR3 DNA reads as TGTGCCAGCAGTTTCCAGAATTCACCCCTCCACTTT. As protein: CASSFQNSPLHF. The gene calls are TRBV27 and TRBJ1-6; no clear D. V was clipped by 3 bases and J by 7 bases, with 4 bases between them. Germline V CDR1 and CDR2: MNHEY, SMNVEV (reference sequence). The CDR3 sequence is 12 residues long.

This clonotype appeared a few times. V and J are TRBV28 and TRBJ2-2; 7 positions agree with TRBD2. This CDR3 is built from 15 residues. Germline V gene data show CDR1 as MDHEN and CDR2 as SYDVKM. The V segment lost 3 bases and the J segment 7 bases; nucleotides outside the gene matches: 8. CDR3 residues: CASSFAGAYGGELFF. CDR3 coding DNA: TGTGCCAGCAGTTTCGCGGGAGCTTATGGCGGGGAGCTGTTTTTT.

This clonotype was picked up a small number of times. The V gene is TRBV30, the J gene TRBJ2-1; TRBD2 aligns across 7 bases. CDR1 and CDR2 from the germline V gene are GTSNPN and SVGIG (reference sequence). V lost 3 bases to trimming and J lost 6 bases; unmatched junction nucleotides: 20. The CDR3 extends over 18 amino acids. CDR3 amino acids: CAWRKLGGEGRSPNEQFF. The CDR3 bases are TGTGCCTGGAGAAAGTTGGGAGGGGAAGGGCGAAGTCCCAATGAGCAGTTCTTC.

The chain joins TRBV29-1 to TRBJ1-2; possible D gene TRBD1, 5 bases. With 1 base removed from V and 5 bases from J, the gap between germline ends came to 14 bases. Per the germline V gene, CDR1 is SQVTM and CDR2 is ANQGSEA. This CDR3 is 14 amino acids long. CDR3 loop: CSVEGGQGFYGYTF. In DNA, the CDR3 is TGCAGCGTTGAAGGAGGGCAGGGATTTTATGGCTACACCTTC.

The chain recombines TRBV29-1 with TRBJ1-3, with a tentative D call TRBD1 (5 bases). V was trimmed by 3 bases and J by 4 bases, leaving 16 bases between them. This CDR3 comprises 15 residues. CDR1 SQVTM and CDR2 ANQGSEA come from the germline V gene. DNA of the CDR3: TGCAGCGTTGATGGGGCAGGAGGTAAAGGAAACACCATATATTTT. It codes for CSVDGAGGKGNTIYF. Supplemented by reference TRBV29-1 and TRBJ1-3, the full variable domain reads SAVISQKPSRDICQRGTSLTIQCQVDSQVTMMFWYRQQPGQSLTLIATANQGSEATYESGFVIDKFPISRPNLTFSTLTVSNMSPEDSSIYLCSVDGAGGKGNTIYFGEGSWLTVV.

This rearrangement joins TRBV15 to TRBJ2-1; D uncertain. In germline, CDR1 is LNHNV, CDR2 YYDKDF (reference sequence). Trimming removed 5 bases at V and 0 bases at J, with 14 bases between. The CDR3 is 16 residues long. CDR3 sequence: CATSSSLATSYNEQFF. The CDR3, as DNA: TGTGCCACCAGCTCCTCTCTTGCCACCTCCTACAATGAGCAGTTCTTC.

The V call is TRBV12-3 or TRBV12-4, the J call TRBJ2-2, with D possibly matching TRBD2 (5 bases). This CDR3 has 15 residues. V was pared by 6 bases and J by 5 bases, with 16 bases between. The CDR3 loop reads CASRRAAPGTGELFF. CDR3 DNA: TGTGCCAGCAGACGAGCGGCCCCGGGGACCGGGGAGCTGTTTTTT.

This clonotype was seen a few times. This chain joins TRBV16 and TRBJ2-7, with D perhaps matching TRBD1 (6 bases). Looked up from germline, CDR1 is KGHSY and CDR2 is FQNENV. CDR3 length equals 12 residues. The V gene lost 4 bases and the J gene lost 5 bases, with 9 bases spanning the gap. The CDR3: CASSLQGHEQYF. The DNA for the CDR3 is TGTGCCAGCAGCCTACAGGGTCACGAGCAGTACTTC.

This clonotype was observed many times. The chain uses TRBV2 and TRBJ2-1; D is unclear. CDR1 SNHLY and CDR2 FYNNEI come from the germline V gene. The CDR3 runs to 15 residues. V lost 4 bases and J 3 bases, leaving 13 bases between the germline ends. CDR3 coding DNA: TGTGCCAGCAGTGCGACAACGGGCGGCTACAATGAGCAGTTCTTC. Its protein product is CASSATTGGYNEQFF.

This clonotype was picked up many times. The chain has TRBV20-1 and TRBJ2-1; possibly TRBD1 or TRBD2 for D (5 bases each). The CDR3 length is 14 residues. The ends were cut back, 5 bases at V and 5 bases at J, with 16 bases in the middle. Germline V gene data show CDR1 as DFQATT and CDR2 as SNEGSKA (reference sequence). The CDR3 nucleotides read TGCAGTGCTGGACCGAGGGGCCAGGACAATGAGCAGTTCTTC. Translated, it gives CSAGPRGQDNEQFF.

There are a few counts of this clonotype. This rearrangement joins TRBV28 to TRBJ1-6, with 7 nucleotides matching TRBD1. Per the germline V gene, CDR1 is MDHEN and CDR2 is SYDVKM. J gave up 17 bases and V 3 bases, and 16 bases lay outside the gene matches. This CDR3 comprises 15 residues. The CDR3 spells CASSFQRDSAAPVHF. As DNA, the CDR3 is TGTGCCAGCAGTTTCCAGAGGGACAGCGCCGCTCCCGTCCACTTT.

J is TRBJ1-1 and V is TRBV5-6; no firm D call. Germline CDR1 reads SGHDT; CDR2 reads YYEEEE. Trimming removed 0 bases from V and 5 bases from J, with 17 bases in between. This CDR3 has 16 residues. The CDR3 DNA sequence: TGTGCCAGCAGCTTGGTCGGCGGTCCCGGGAGGACTGAAGCTTTCTTT. Translated, it gives CASSLVGGPGRTEAFF.

This clonotype was recorded a few times. The chain recombines TRBV7-3 with TRBJ2-2, with no clear D. Between the trimmed V and J ends, which lost 0 bases and 4 bases, there was a span of 12 bases. The germline V gene encodes CDR1 SGHTA and CDR2 FQGTGA. The CDR3 sequence is 16 residues long. The DNA for the CDR3 is TGTGCCAGCAGCTTAACGGGGAACTCGGGCACCGGGGAGCTGTTTTTT. It translates to CASSLTGNSGTGELFF.

In its sample, this clonotype was seen a few times. This chain joins TRBV7-8 and TRBJ2-7, with D perhaps assigned TRBD1 or TRBD2 (5 bases each). CDR1 is SGHVS and CDR2 is FQNEAQ in the germline V gene. Trimming removed 4 bases at V and 1 base at J, with 11 bases between. The CDR3 totals 14 residues. The chain's CDR3 is CASSSGAVSYEQYF. As DNA, the CDR3 is TGTGCCAGCAGCTCCGGGGCAGTGTCCTACGAGCAGTACTTC.

This clonotype appeared a few times. The chain has TRBV19 and TRBJ2-1; D may be TRBD2 (6 bases). The germline V and J ends were trimmed by 1 base and 4 bases, with 20 bases remaining between them. Germline V gene data show CDR1 as LNHDA and CDR2 as SQIVND (reference sequence). The CDR3 is 18 residues long. CDR3 in amino acids: CASSIGLSRTSPYNEQFF. As DNA, the CDR3 is TGTGCCAGTAGTATAGGCCTGTCAAGAACTAGCCCTTACAATGAGCAGTTCTTC.

This chain links TRBV24-1 with TRBJ2-2, with 9 bases that match TRBD2. With 3 bases clipped from V and 4 bases from J, the junction kept 2 bases outside the gene matches. Germline V gives CDR1 KGHDR, CDR2 SFDVKD. CDR3 length: 15 residues. The CDR3 nucleotides are TGTGCCACCAGTGATAGGGGACTAGCCACCGGGGAGCTGTTTTTT. It yields the protein CATSDRGLATGELFF.

This clonotype has a handful of counts. The rearrangement joins TRBV20-1 to TRBJ2-3; no clear D. CDR3 length: 13 residues. Germline V CDR1 and CDR2: DFQATT, SNEGSKA (reference sequence). V dropped 6 bases and J dropped 4 bases, with 14 bases sitting between them. The CDR3 sequence is CSARVESPDTQYF. CDR3 bases: TGCAGTGCCCGGGTCGAGTCGCCAGATACGCAGTATTTT.

This clonotype was seen at least ten times. J is TRBJ2-1 and V is TRBV7-6; the D gene is possibly TRBD2 (5 bases). CDR3 length equals 12 residues. V lost 6 bases to trimming and J lost 7 bases, with 10 bases between them. Germline loops: CDR1 SGHVS, CDR2 FNYEAQ. CDR3 nucleotide sequence: TGTGCCAGCAGTCGGCCGGGGAATGAGCAGTTCTTC. Translated, it gives CASSRPGNEQFF.